The entry below describes one T cell receptor (beta chain). Its antigen is undetermined. The same CDR3 can be traced to other DNA sequences in this sample. The sample originates from a study of shared clonotypes between healthy human individuals. Per germline, CDR1 MNHEY and CDR2 SMNVEV (reference sequence). V lost 3 bases, J lost 0 bases, and 7 bases lay in between. This CDR3 contains 14 residues. Terminally differentiated effector memory CD45RA+ cells were excluded from the naive CD8 cells, which were CD45RO-negative and positively selected for CCR7. Whole-study results and caveats: Against clonotypes common to all four donors, non-shared ones had lower generation probabilities. It was expected that sequencing depth would affect clonotype sharing among donors.

Sorted-subset replicate PCRs used 200 ng of genomic DNA. This amount corresponded to 30,000 to 35,000 T cell genomes. TCRdb keeps only in-frame clones here, not all; method: immunoSEQ multiplex PCR. The top ten hold more than 1.5% of the sample, which has more than 2 million clones, just over 90% seen once. Sequencing input: naive CD8+ T cells from PBMCs. The TCR was taken from a man younger than 35 in good health. Some clones in this sample may be carry-over from other donors' samples. The gene calls are TRBV27 and TRBJ2-3; no definite D call. For the CDR3, the DNA is TGTGCCAGCAGTTTCCTGGGGAGCACAGATACGCAGTATTTT. It codes for CASSFLGSTDTQYF.